This T cell receptor (beta chain) was documented in a study of cytomegalovirus exposure and HLA in healthy donors (dated by TCRdb to the late 2010s). With regard to the full study: In an earlier analysis of 550 to 750 of the donors, 276 Gb of sequence data and about 110 million unique TCR beta sequences from 180 million or so T cells were reported. A later genetic analysis took genome-wide SNP genotypes for about 60% of the roughly 670 donors and used that subset as a discovery cohort. All discovery cohort repertoires had been generated on a single sequencing platform. The number of typed donors differed by locus: 629-630 for A, B, C, DRB1 and DQB1; 500 to 550 for DQA1; 606 for DPA1; and around 470 for DPB1. To predict cytomegalovirus infection status, the study combined high-throughput TCR immunosequencing, statistical association of individual TCRs with disease status, and machine learning. Among the roughly 400 genotyped donors, approximately 76% belonged to the genetic ancestry cluster associated with self-reported Caucasian donors. Roughly five DR-DQ haplotypes were handled as single units for association and clustering because linkage in the cohort was strong. Besides the first cohort of around 670 subjects, a separate validation cohort made up of over a hundred different subjects was used. Rather than drawing on any new phenotypic data, the later analysis identified candidate immune exposures from TCR beta sequences and the way those sequences occurred across donors. In an earlier analysis of more than 550 of the donors, high-throughput TCR beta sequencing was used to judge whether each TCR beta V gene segment behaved as functional or pseudogenic. The study aimed to test whether signatures of past pathogen exposure could be identified by cataloging public T cell receptors. A later analysis re-analyzed previously published TCR beta repertoires from about 600 donors and added high-resolution HLA genotyping to study TCR occurrence patterns. Both class I and class II loci were covered by HLA typing, at four-digit resolution. On average, over 200,000 unique TCR beta nucleotide sequences were sequenced per donor among some 420 genotyped donors of the cohort, with roughly 20% of those sequences being non-productive. An early release covering some 640 HLA-typed donors comprised 300 to 350 gigabases of sequencing data and 85 million to 100 million unique TCR sequences. The study profiled the T cell repertoires of some 610 subjects by immunosequencing and related them to cytomegalovirus serostatus. Donor age, sex, ethnicity and CMV serostatus were compiled alongside the repertoire data.

Libraries were prepared through the immunoSEQ multiplex PCR assay. The multiplex PCR relied on a mix of 60 forward primers for TCR Vbeta segments and 13 reverse primers for TCR Jbeta segments. The CDR3 region of rearranged TCR beta genes was amplified from genomic DNA with a multiplex PCR assay. The Illumina HiSeq System was used to sequence the amplified TCR beta libraries as 87-base-pair reads. The study's processing was this. A later analysis counted some 74 million unique TCR beta chains across the 690 or so repertoires, and approximately 11 million of these chains were shared by at least two donors. Raw reads were error-corrected and collapsed into unique sequences by a nearest-neighbor algorithm in which closely related sequences were merged to remove PCR and sequencing errors. To assign V, D and J gene segments, CDR3 sequences were aligned to IMGT reference sequences. For a sequence to be retained, at least a six-nucleotide match to both a V gene segment and a J gene segment was required. A rearrangement counted as productive if the CDR3 had no stop codons and remained in frame with V and J, and every other rearrangement counted as non-productive. Following IMGT convention, CDR3 was defined as the stretch from the second conserved V-encoded cysteine to the conserved J-encoded phenylalanine. The earlier analysis of more than 450 of the donors excluded sequences that lacked an unambiguous match to a single V gene segment. An earlier analysis of several hundred of the donors called V segments functional above 56.7% productive rearrangements and segregating when the between-donor standard deviation exceeded 5%. A statistical classification framework was developed to diagnose cytomegalovirus status using the catalog of TCR beta chain sequences. In a later analysis, TCR nucleotide sequences were compared against IMGT/GENE-DB human TR gene sequences so that V and J genes could be assigned. A later analysis assigned CDR3 sequences and most-parsimonious VDJ recombination scenarios with the TCRdist pipeline. In a later analysis, every TCR beta chain was defined by the combination of its CDR3 amino acid sequence and its V-gene family, and reads without a unique V-gene family were dropped. A later analysis removed roughly 590 highly shared, low-generation-probability nucleotide sequences to deal with suspected cross-contamination and a sequencing artifact. In a later analysis, a clonal expansion index for each public chain was calculated from normalized within-repertoire ranks of inferred template counts. In a later analysis, generation probabilities were computed with a VDJ recombination model fitted to out-of-frame rearrangements, and the resulting probabilities were checked against IGoR. In a later analysis, TCR-TCR, TCR-HLA and TCR-CMV co-occurrence was scored with hypergeometric tests, and a repertoire-size bias correction was applied to TCR pairs. In a later analysis, false discovery rates were estimated by permuting HLA or CMV assignments 20 times. In a later analysis, co-occurring TCRs were grouped with DBSCAN, and TCRdist sequence similarity was added when clustering was performed within HLA-allele-positive subsets. Co-occurrence clustering excluded repertoires with fewer than 30,000 or more than 120,000 public chains, plus five with anomalous nucleotide sharing. Sourced from immuneACCESS, this table was stored by TCRdb with only in-frame sequences that have V and J called. A share of the clones is absent; for the studies checked, an unresolved V gene accounts for under half, and the remainder has no known explanation. Clone size and the V and J calls come from that table; the DNA yielded D and trimming. The table for this sample lists around 120,000 clones; about 68% of them were counted only once. The ten largest clones add up to less than 4.5% of the sample.

Turning to this clone: Its specific antigen is unknown. The junction does not match germline at one end; this may be a read error.

In total, 666 healthy bone marrow donors made up the cohort. At the time of sampling, every cohort member was nominally healthy, though immune exposures that went unrecorded were likely present. The donor was CMV seropositive and was included in the group of 270 or so seropositive cohort members. A peripheral blood sample was collected from each donor, and TCR beta sequencing was performed on peripheral blood mononuclear cells. Genomic DNA extraction from the blood cell samples was performed with the Qiagen DNeasy Blood Extraction Kit. What the research found in general, with its limitations: In both the original and validation cohorts, the classifier was reported to diagnose cytomegalovirus status with high specificity and sensitivity. A further reported finding was that TCR beta sequences accurately predicted the HLA-A and HLA-B alleles for most subjects in the first cohort. Correlated functional status among segregating V segments might be attributable to linkage disequilibrium, but an unknown experimental factor could not be ruled out. A later genetic analysis associated a missense DCLRE1C variant with V-gene and J-gene trimming of TCR beta chains, and an independent cohort replicated the association. Fewer than 20 rarely observed V segments, including chromosome 9 orphons, were excluded from the earlier analysis of some 590 of the donors because counts were too low. A later analysis reported that several top co-occurrence clusters appeared linked to parvovirus B19, influenza, CMV and Epstein-Barr virus. In vitro tests confirmed that three of the cytomegalovirus-associated TCR beta chains recognize cytomegalovirus antigens. A later analysis found that HLA-associated TCR beta chains were more clonally expanded and had lower generation probabilities than equally common non-associated chains. In a later analysis, 15,000 to 20,000 TCR beta sequences were associated with specific HLA alleles at a false discovery rate of 0.05. The presence/absence analyses assumed that sequencing depth was roughly uniform across donors, and that assumption may not be true. According to a later analysis, most CMV-associated TCR beta chains appeared to be HLA-restricted, and the HLA associations seemed to be driven largely by CMV exposure. A cluster of highly shared sequence variants was judged likely to represent a technical artifact of the sequencing pipeline. While some public TCRs were present in many individuals, most TCR sequences turned up only very rarely across donors. For the cohort, immune exposure information was limited to CMV serostatus. The study listed approximately 160 TCR beta chains as associated with cytomegalovirus. In an earlier analysis of some 500 of the donors, most TCR beta V segments appeared in productive rearrangements about 87% or about 30% of the time, broadly matching IMGT annotations. Because HLA typing was missing for some donors at each locus, association tests included only the typed subset. The cohort was sequenced for TCR beta chains only, and without alpha or paired-chain data the features that could be detected were limited. Assigning TCR associations to individual alleles was difficult when HLA alleles, especially DR and DQ, strongly co-occurred. According to the authors, the approach could potentially be generalized to other disease states and immunological phenotypes. According to a later genetic analysis, donors in an Asian-associated ancestry cluster had fewer N-insertions in productive TCRs than the approximately 610-donor mean. According to a later analysis, TCR association rates differed among HLA loci, with DRB1 alleles showing the most associated TCRs and HLA-C alleles showing the fewest.

The origin of this receptor is a man aged 30 to 39 in good health and CMV-seropositive. Input material: PBMCs.

The CDR3 region reads CASTQQGGMGDTQYF. The DNA sequence reads TGCGCCAGCACCCAACAGGGGGGTATGGGGGATACGCAGTATTTT. The chain links TRBV4-1 with TRBJ2-3, with 8 bases aligning to TRBD1. For CDR1 and CDR2, the germline V gene lists MGHRA and YSYEKL. Including the terminal cysteine and phenylalanine, the CDR3 comprises 15 residues. Solely the CDR3 DNA is kept, with 45 bases framed from the first base.